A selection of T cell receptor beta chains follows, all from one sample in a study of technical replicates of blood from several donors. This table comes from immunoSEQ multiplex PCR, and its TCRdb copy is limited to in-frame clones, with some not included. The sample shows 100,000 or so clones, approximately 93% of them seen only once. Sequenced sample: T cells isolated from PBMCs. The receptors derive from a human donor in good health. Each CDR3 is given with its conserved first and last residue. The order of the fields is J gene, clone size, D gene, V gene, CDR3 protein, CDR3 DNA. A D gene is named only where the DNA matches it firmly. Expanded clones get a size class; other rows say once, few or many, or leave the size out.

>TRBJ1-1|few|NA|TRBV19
CASSIGRSEAFF
TGTGCCAGTAGTATAGGTCGGTCAGAAGCTTTCTTT
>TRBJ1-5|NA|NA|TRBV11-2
CASSLDGYSRQPQHF
TGTGCCAGCAGCTTAGACGGTTACAGCCGTCAGCCCCAGCATTTT
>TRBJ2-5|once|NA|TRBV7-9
CASSPPGEETQYF
TGTGCCAGCAGCCCGCCCGGGGAAGAGACCCAGTACTTC
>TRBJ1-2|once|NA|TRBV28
CASSPPGEANYGYTF
TGTGCCAGCAGTCCTCCGGGGGAGGCCAACTATGGCTACACCTTC
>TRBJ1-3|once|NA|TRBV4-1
CASSQDHGGRVSGNTIYF
TGCGCCAGCAGCCAAGACCACGGAGGACGGGTCTCTGGAAACACCATATATTTT
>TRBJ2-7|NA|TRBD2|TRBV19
CASSGSGTSYEQYF
TGTGCCAGTAGCGGCTCCGGGACTAGCTACGAGCAGTACTTC
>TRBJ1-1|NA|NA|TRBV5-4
CASRYRELNTEAFF
TGTGCCAGCAGGTACAGGGAATTGAACACTGAAGCTTTCTTT
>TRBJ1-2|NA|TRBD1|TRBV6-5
CASSNGQGKGYTF
TGTGCCAGCAGTAACGGACAGGGAAAAGGCTACACCTTC
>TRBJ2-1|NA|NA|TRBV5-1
CASSLEPSSSYNEQFF
TGCGCCAGCAGCTTGGAACCTTCTAGCTCCTACAATGAGCAGTTCTTC
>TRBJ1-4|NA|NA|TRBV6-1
CASILGEKLFF
TGTGCCAGCATACTCGGGGAAAAACTGTTTTTT
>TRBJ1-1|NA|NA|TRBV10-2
CASSEGRGLIVMNTEAFF
TGCGCCAGCAGTGAAGGCCGAGGACTGATCGTTATGAACACTGAAGCTTTCTTT
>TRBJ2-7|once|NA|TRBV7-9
CASSSRQDSYEQYF
TGTGCCAGCAGCTCTCGACAGGACTCCTACGAGCAGTACTTC